This T cell receptor (delta chain) was sequenced during a study of γδ T cells in repeated Plasmodium falciparum infection. Whole-study context: Samples were taken at baseline, before some infections, and 21 days after each.

The CDR3 contains 16 residues. Per germline, CDR1 TSWWSYY and CDR2 QGS. V shed 7 bases, J shed 0 bases, and the junction held 6 bases outside the gene matches. This clone came up a few times. Its target is unknown. This probably arose from a read error, given a far larger clone one base away. The sample has other DNA sequences that encode this CDR3 too. Overall study findings and caveats: Malian children's Vdelta2-negative repertoires appeared more expanded and less diverse than Australians'. One small rural Malian village, predominantly a single ethnic group, supplied the cohort.

TCRdb reprocessed the multiplex PCR reads using CATT. This table holds tens of thousands of delta-chain clones, 0.95% to 1% found once. Vgamma9/Vdelta2+ and Vdelta2-negative gammadelta T cells were flow-sorted from PBMC for bulk sequencing. This sequence originates from a pool of human donors (malaria-infected and uninfected, not separated). The J gene is TRDJ1, the V gene TRDV1, with 12 positions matching TRDD3. No J gene was available from TCRdb, and it was assigned here by a germline match of the DNA. Sequencing was performed on gamma-delta T cells from blood. CDR3 sequence: CALVGTGGYNTDKLIF. The CDR3 coding sequence is TGTGCTCTTGTAGGTACTGGGGGATACAACACCGATAAACTCATCTTT.